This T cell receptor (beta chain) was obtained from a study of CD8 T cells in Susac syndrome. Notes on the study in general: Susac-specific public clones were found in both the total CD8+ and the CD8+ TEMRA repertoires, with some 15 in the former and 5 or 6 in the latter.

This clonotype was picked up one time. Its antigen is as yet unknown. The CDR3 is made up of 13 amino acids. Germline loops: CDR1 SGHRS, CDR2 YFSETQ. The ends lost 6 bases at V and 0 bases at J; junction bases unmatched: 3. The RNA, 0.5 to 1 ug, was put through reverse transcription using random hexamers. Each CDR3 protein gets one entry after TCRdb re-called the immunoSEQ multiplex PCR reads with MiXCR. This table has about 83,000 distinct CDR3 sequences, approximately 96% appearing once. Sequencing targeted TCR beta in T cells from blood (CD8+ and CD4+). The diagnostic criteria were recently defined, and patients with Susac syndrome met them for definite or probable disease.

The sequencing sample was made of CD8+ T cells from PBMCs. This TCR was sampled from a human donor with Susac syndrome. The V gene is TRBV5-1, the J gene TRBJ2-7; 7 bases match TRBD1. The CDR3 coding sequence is TGCGCCAGCAACGACAGGGACTCCTACGAGCAGTACTTC. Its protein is CASNDRDSYEQYF.